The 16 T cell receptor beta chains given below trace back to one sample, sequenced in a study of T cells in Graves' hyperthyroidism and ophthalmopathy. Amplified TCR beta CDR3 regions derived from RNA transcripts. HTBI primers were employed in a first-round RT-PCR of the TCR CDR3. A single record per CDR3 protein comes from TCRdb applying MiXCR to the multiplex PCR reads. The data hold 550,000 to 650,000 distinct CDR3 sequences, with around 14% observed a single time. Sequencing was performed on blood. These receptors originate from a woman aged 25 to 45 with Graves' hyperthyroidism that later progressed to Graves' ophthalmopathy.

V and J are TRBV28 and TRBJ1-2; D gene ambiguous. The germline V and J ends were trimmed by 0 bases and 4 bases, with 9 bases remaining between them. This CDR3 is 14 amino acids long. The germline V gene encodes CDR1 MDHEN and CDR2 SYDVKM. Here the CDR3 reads CASSLWEGGYGYTF. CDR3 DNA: TGTGCCAGCAGTTTATGGGAGGGAGGCTATGGCTACACCTTC.

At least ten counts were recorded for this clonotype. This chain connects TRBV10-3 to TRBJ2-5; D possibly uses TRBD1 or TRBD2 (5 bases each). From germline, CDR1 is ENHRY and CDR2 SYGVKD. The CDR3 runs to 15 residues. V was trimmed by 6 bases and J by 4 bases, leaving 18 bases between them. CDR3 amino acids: CAISRNTSRGETQYF. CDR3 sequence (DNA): TGTGCCATCAGCCGAAATACGTCGAGGGGAGAGACCCAGTACTTC.

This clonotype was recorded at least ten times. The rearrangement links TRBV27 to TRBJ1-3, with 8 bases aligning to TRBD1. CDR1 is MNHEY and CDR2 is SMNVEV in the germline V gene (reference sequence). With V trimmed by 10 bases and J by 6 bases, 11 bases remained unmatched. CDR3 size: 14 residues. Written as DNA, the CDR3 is TGTGCCACACCACCCAGGGGGCCAACAAACACCATATATTTT. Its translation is CATPPRGPTNTIYF.

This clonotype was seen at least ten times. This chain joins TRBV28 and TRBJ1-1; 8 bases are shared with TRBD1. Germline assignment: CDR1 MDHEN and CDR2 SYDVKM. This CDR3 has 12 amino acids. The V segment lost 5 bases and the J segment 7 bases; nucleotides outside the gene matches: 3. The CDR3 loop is CASSPGQGEAFF. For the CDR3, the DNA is TGTGCCAGCAGTCCCGGACAGGGTGAAGCTTTCTTT. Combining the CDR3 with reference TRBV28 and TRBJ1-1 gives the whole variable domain DVKVTQSSRYLVKRTGEKVFLECVQDMDHENMFWYRQDPGLGLRLIYFSYDVKMKEKGDIPEGYSVSREKKERFSLILESASTNQTSMYLCASSPGQGEAFFGQGTRLTVV.

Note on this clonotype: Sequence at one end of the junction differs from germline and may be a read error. The DNA of the CDR3 is TGTGCCAGCAGCCAAGATGGCCGGGGGACCAACGAGCCGTACTTC. As protein: CASSQDGRGTNEPYF. V and J are TRBV4-1 and TRBJ2-7, with D possibly TRBD2 on 6 matching bases. CDR1 and CDR2 from the germline V gene are MGHRA and YSYEKL. CDR3 length: 15 amino acids.

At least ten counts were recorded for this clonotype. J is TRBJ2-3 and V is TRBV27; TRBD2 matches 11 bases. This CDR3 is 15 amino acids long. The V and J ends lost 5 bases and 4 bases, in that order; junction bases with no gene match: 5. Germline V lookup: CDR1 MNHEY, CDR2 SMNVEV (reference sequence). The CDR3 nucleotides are TGTGCCAGCAGTCGGCTAGCGGGAGGCTCAGATACGCAGTATTTT. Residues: CASSRLAGGSDTQYF.

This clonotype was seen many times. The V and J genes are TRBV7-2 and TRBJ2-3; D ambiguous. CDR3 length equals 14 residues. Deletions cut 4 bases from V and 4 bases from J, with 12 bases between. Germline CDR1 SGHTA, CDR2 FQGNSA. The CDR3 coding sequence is TGTGCCAGCAGCTCACTGCTTGGGGCAGATACGCAGTATTTT. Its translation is CASSSLLGADTQYF.

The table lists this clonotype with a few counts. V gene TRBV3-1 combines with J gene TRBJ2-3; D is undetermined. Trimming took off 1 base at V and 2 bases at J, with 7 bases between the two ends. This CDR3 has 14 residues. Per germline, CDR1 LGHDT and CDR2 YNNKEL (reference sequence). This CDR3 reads CASSQAIATDTQYF. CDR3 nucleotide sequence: TGTGCCAGCAGCCAAGCGATAGCCACAGATACGCAGTATTTT.

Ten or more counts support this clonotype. The CDR3 region is CASSPGRRDRWNTEAFF. The CDR3 region has the DNA TGCGCCAGCAGCCCCGGCAGAAGGGACAGGTGGAACACTGAAGCTTTCTTT. The chain is built from TRBV5-1 and TRBJ1-1, with 8 bases fitting TRBD1. The CDR3 totals 17 residues. The V gene end was trimmed by 4 bases and the J gene end by 1 base; junction bases not matched to a gene: 12. CDR1 SGHRS and CDR2 YFSETQ come from the germline V gene.

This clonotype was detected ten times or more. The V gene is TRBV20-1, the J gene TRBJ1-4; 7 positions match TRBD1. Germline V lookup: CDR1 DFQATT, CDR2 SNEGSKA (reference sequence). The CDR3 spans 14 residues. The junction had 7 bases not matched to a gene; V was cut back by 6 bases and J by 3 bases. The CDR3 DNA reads TGCAGTGCGGGGGGGACAGTGCCTAATGAAAAACTGTTTTTT. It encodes CSAGGTVPNEKLFF.

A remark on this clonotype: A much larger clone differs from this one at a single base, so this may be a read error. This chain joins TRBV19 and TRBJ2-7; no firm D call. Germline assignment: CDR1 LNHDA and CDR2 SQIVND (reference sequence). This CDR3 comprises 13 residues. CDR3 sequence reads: CASSSVETYELYF. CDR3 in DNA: TGTGCCAGTAGTTCCGTTGAAACTTACGAGCTGTACTTC.

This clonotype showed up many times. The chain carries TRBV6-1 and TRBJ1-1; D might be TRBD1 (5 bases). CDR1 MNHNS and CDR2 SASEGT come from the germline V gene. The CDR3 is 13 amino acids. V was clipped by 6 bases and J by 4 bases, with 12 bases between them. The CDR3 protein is CASSFEGITEAFF. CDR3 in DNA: TGTGCCAGCAGCTTTGAGGGGATCACTGAAGCTTTCTTT.

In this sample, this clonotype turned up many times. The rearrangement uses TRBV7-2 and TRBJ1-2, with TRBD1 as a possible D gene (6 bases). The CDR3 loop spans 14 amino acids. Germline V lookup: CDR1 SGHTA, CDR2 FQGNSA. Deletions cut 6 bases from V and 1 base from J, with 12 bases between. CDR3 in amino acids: CASRSDSNNYGYTF. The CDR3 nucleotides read TGTGCCAGCAGATCGGACAGCAATAACTATGGCTACACCTTC.

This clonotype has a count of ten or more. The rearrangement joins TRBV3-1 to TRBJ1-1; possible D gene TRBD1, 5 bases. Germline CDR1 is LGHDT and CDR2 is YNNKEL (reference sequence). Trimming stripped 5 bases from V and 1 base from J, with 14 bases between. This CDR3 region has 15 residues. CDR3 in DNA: TGTGCCAGCAGCTACCGAGGACACCAGAACACTGAAGCTTTCTTT. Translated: CASSYRGHQNTEAFF.

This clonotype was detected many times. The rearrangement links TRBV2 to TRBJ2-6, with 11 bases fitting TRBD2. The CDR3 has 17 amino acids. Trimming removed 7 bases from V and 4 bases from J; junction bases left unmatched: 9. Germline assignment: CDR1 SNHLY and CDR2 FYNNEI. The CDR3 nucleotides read TGTGCCAGCACCTATAGCGGGAGGGCCTCGGGGGCCAACGTCCTGACTTTC. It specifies CASTYSGRASGANVLTF.

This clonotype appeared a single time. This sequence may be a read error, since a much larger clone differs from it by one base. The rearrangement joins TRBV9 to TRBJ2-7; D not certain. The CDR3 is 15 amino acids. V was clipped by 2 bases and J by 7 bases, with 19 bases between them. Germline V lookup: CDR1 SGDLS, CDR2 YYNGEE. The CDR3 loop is CASSVSVKPPMEQYF. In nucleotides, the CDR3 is TGTGCCAGCAGCGTGTCAGTCAAGCCCCCTATGGAGCAGTACTTC.